Listed below are T cell receptor beta chains from one sample, sequenced in a study of early T cells in non-severe SARS-CoV-2 infection. Each CDR3 protein gets one entry after TCRdb re-called the 5' RACE reads with MiXCR. The table shows tens of thousands of distinct CDR3 sequences, with over 9.5% occurring only once. This specimen was whole blood, taken at baseline. Receptors were obtained from an adult who was a healthcare worker with PCR-confirmed SARS-CoV-2 infection or an uninfected control (not recorded which). The CDR3 runs from the conserved cysteine through the conserved F or W. A D gene is named only where the DNA matches it firmly. Clone size is shown for a subset of rows, as once, few, many or a class of expanded clone.

>TRBV5-6|15|-|TRBD2|TRBJ2-4
TGTGCCAGCAGCCTACGCCGGGAGGCGAAAAACATTCAGTACTTC
CASSLRREAKNIQYF
>TRBV5-1|15|few|-|TRBJ2-6
TGCGCCAGCAAGGAAAGGCCCTCTGGGGCCAACGTCCTGACTTTC
CASKERPSGANVLTF
>TRBV7-6|15|few|TRBD2|TRBJ2-7
TGTGCCAGCAGCGCCTCGGGGGGGAACTCCTACGAGCAGTACTTC
CASSASGGNSYEQYF
>TRBV29-1|13|-|TRBD2|TRBJ2-7
TGCAGTACGACTAGCGGGAGTGTCGACGAGCAGTACTTC
CSTTSGSVDEQYF
>TRBV5-1|13|few|-|TRBJ2-5
TGCGCCAGCAGCTCGGGGACTGAAGAGACCCAGTACTTC
CASSSGTEETQYF
>TRBV20-1|15|-|TRBD1|TRBJ1-2
TGCAGTGCTAGTCGAGGGGGCAGGGGGAACTATGGCTACACCTTC
CSASRGGRGNYGYTF
>TRBV12-3/TRBV12-4|14|-|-|TRBJ2-5
TGTGCCAGCAGTTTAGGGCCGGCACAAGAGACCCAGTACTTC
CASSLGPAQETQYF
>TRBV29-1|12|many|-|TRBJ2-3
TGCAGCGGTTTAGGAAGGACAGATACGCAGTATTTT
CSGLGRTDTQYF
>TRBV10-3|11|-|-|TRBJ2-1
TGTGCCATCAGTGGGCTCAATGAGCAGTTCTTC
CAISGLNEQFF
>TRBV10-3|13|-|-|TRBJ2-7
TGTGCCACCGCCGGGACGAGCTCCTACGAGCAGTACTTC
CATAGTSSYEQYF
>TRBV24-1|15|-|TRBD1|TRBJ2-3
TGTGCCACCAGTGCTGCCGGGACAGGGTGGGATACGCAGTATTTT
CATSAAGTGWDTQYF
>TRBV11-2|16|-|-|TRBJ2-1
TGTGCCAGCAGCCCAAGGGGGGGACTTGTCGACGATGAGCAGTTCTTC
CASSPRGGLVDDEQFF
>TRBV11-2|16|many|TRBD1|TRBJ2-3
TGTGCCAGCAGCTCCGTTGGGACAGGGTTCTCAGATACGCAGTATTTT
CASSSVGTGFSDTQYF
>TRBV29-1|14|few|-|TRBJ1-4
TGCAGCGTTGCGGGAGGCCCAACTAATGAAAAACTGTTTTTT
CSVAGGPTNEKLFF
>TRBV18|15|few|-|TRBJ2-6
TGTGCCAGCTCACCACACCACTCTGGGGCCAACGTCCTGACTTTC
CASSPHHSGANVLTF